This T cell receptor beta chain was identified during a study of T cell responses to AZD1222 COVID-19 vaccine. This CDR3 is 15 amino acids long. V shed 5 bases and J 7 bases; nucleotides not matched to a gene: 13. Germline V gene data show CDR1 as MNHEY and CDR2 as SVGEGT. The assay was immunoSEQ multiplex PCR, and TCRdb's table has in-frame clones only and misses some. In the table there are roughly 140,000 clones, 93% of which are singletons. The source of this sequence is an adult in good health. This specimen consisted of peripheral blood, obtained on day 0 of AZD1222 vaccination. V and J are TRBV6-2 or TRBV6-3 and TRBJ1-2, with 7 bases matching TRBD1. The CDR3 nucleotides read TGTGCCAGCAGTCCCCTGGGACAGAGGGAAAGTGGCTACACCTTC. This codes for CASSPLGQRESGYTF.